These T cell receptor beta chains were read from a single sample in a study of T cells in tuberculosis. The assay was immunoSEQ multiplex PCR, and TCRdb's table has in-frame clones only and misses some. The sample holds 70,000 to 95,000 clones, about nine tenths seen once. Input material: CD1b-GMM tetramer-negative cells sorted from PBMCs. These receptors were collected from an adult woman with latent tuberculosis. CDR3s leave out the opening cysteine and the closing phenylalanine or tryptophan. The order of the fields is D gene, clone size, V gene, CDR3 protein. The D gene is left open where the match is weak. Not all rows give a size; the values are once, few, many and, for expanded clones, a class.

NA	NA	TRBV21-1	ASSLYVATPSDNEQF
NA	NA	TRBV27	ASGEHQPQH
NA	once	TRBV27	ASSLSVAGILSGQY
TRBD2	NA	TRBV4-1	ASSQEGTSGGDTQY
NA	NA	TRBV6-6	ASQRDFVNEQF
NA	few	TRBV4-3	ASSQPGDTEAF
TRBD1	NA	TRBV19	ASSDTGGFGNTIY
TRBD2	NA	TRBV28	ASSHAGGGQETQY
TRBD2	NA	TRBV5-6	ASSSLWVTSGGDNEQF
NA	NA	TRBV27	ASSFGGLGANVLT
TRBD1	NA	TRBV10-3	AIGQGAGYT
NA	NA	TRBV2	ASSESLAHQPQH
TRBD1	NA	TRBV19	ASRGQGRVEETQY
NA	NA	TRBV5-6	ASSDGGQTSYEQY
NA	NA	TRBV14	ASSQTEQDREGETQY
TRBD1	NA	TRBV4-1	ASSQAERGPYGYT
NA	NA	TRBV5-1	ASSSRLNTEAF
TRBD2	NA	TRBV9	ASSVDLAGSLTYNEQF
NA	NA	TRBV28	ASSFRIVRTGELF
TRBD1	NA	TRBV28	ASSLFRTGPNYGYT
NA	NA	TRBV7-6	ASSKDRYPYNEQF
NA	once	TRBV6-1	ASSGAYNSPLH
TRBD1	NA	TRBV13	ASSPRDSGKLF
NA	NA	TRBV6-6	ASSYNTQGSLGYT
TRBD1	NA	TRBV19	ASSPTWDSLYGYT
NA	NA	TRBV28	ATSGIPYGYT
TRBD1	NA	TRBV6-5	ASRADRGVSGYT
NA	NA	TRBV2	ASTPRGGIDQPQH
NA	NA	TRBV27	ASSFGPGRAQH
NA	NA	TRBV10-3	AISVYGVGEANTEAF
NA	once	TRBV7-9	ASSHSTGELF
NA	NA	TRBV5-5	ASSAGQGGNEQF
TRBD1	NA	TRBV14	ASSQTGYGYT
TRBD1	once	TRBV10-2	ASSESIEGQGAREKLF
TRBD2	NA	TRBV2	ATRKYTGTSNNEQF
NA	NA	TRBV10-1	ASSPGTLNTEAF
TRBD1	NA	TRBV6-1	ATDRDLQETQY
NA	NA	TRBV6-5	ASSYSQGITEAF
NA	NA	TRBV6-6	ASSDSPNSPLH
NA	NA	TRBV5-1	ASSFLGADGELF
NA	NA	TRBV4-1	ASSQEQGSHSPLH
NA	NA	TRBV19	ASSILPARGNQPQH
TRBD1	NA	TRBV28	ASSSPAYRGLF
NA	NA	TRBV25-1	ASSEWDGTTYGYT
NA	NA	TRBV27	ASSLDRPGATNEKLF
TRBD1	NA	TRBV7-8	ASSLGRGLSTGELF
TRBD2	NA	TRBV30	AWSPGVLAGIADTQY